Shown below are 20 T cell receptor beta chains from a single sample sequenced in a study of T-cell memory formation after mild COVID-19. TCRdb reanalysed the 5' RACE reads using MiXCR and keeps one entry per CDR3 protein. The sample includes under 150,000 distinct CDR3 sequences, about 20% of them seen just once. Sequencing was carried out using PBMCs or a T cell subset sorted from them (not recorded which). The source of these receptors is a man aged 18 to 29 who had mild COVID-19 (a few samples of this study predate the infection). Cell type and time point are not known.

This chain joins TRBV20-1 and TRBJ2-7; 9 bases are shared with TRBD2. With 1 base clipped from V and 6 bases from J, the junction kept 7 bases outside the gene matches. The CDR3 sequence is 14 residues long. Germline lookup yields CDR1 DFQATT and CDR2 SNEGSKA (reference sequence). The CDR3 DNA is TGCAGTGCTAGAGGGAGTAGCGGGGGATTCGAGCAGTACGTC. It specifies CSARGSSGGFEQYV.

This clonotype was observed a handful of times. The chain employs TRBV19 and TRBJ2-3; a possible D gene is TRBD2 (6 bases). The CDR3 covers 12 residues. Germline V gene sequence: CDR1 LNHDA, CDR2 SQIVND (reference sequence). Trimming took off 8 bases at V and 2 bases at J, with 8 bases between the two ends. The CDR3 loop is CASRGITDTQYF. The CDR3 coding sequence is TGTGCCAGTCGGGGGATCACAGATACGCAGTATTTT.

The rearrangement joins TRBV11-2 to TRBJ1-6; D ambiguous. Germline loops: CDR1 SGHAT, CDR2 FQNNGV. V was pared by 2 bases and J by 9 bases, with 8 bases between. This CDR3 is 13 amino acids long. The CDR3 loop reads CASSLWGGSPLHF. As DNA, the CDR3 is TGTGCCAGCAGCTTATGGGGAGGTTCACCCCTCCACTTT. The variable domain in full, completed from reference TRBV11-2 and TRBJ1-6, reads EAGVAQSPRYKIIEKRQSVAFWCNPISGHATLYWYQQILGQGPKLLIQFQNNGVVDDSQLPKDRFSAERLKGVDSTLKIQPAKLEDSAVYLCASSLWGGSPLHFGNGTRLTVT.

The chain is built from TRBV28 and TRBJ1-6, with D tentatively TRBD1 (5 bases). The CDR3 sequence is 12 residues long. Trimming pared 3 bases from V and 10 bases from J, leaving 7 bases between. Germline loops: CDR1 MDHEN, CDR2 SYDVKM. This CDR3 is CASSLGLSPLHF. As DNA, the CDR3 is TGTGCCAGCAGTTTGGGGCTATCACCCCTCCACTTT.

This clonotype was detected a few times. The CDR3 nucleotides read TGTGCCAGCGGACTAGCGGGGGCTCAAGAGACCCAGTACTTC. The encoded protein is CASGLAGAQETQYF. V and J are TRBV27 and TRBJ2-5; 13 bases match TRBD2. The V gene's germline CDR1 is MNHEY and CDR2 SMNVEV (reference sequence). The CDR3 extends over 14 amino acids. Trimming cost V 8 bases and J 2 bases; bases outside gene matches: 2.

This clonotype came up a few times. This chain uses TRBV20-1 with TRBJ2-5; 12 bases map to TRBD2. The CDR3 contains 15 residues. The V segment lost 3 bases and the J segment 5 bases; nucleotides outside the gene matches: 7. Germline V gives CDR1 DFQATT, CDR2 SNEGSKA (reference sequence). CDR3 sequence reads: CSASATSGGGETQYF. In DNA, the CDR3 is TGCAGTGCTAGCGCGACTAGCGGGGGAGGGGAGACCCAGTACTTC.

This chain links TRBV7-2 with TRBJ2-1; D unclear. The CDR3 totals 14 residues. Per the germline V gene, CDR1 is SGHTA and CDR2 is FQGNSA. Trimming cost V 3 bases and J 6 bases, with 12 bases left between them. CDR3 nucleotide sequence: TGTGCCAGCAGCTTGTCTGTAGCAGGCAATGAGCAGTTCTTC. Translation gives CASSLSVAGNEQFF.

In this sample, this clonotype turned up a few times. CDR3 DNA sequence: TGTGCCAGCAGCCCCCCGGGGGTACCTAATGAAAAACTGTTTTTT. Translation gives CASSPPGVPNEKLFF. The chain couples TRBV12-3 or TRBV12-4 to TRBJ1-4; D perhaps matches TRBD1 (5 bases). CDR3 length equals 15 residues. Trimming left V 6 bases short and J 3 bases short, with 14 bases between.

The rearrangement uses TRBV7-6 and TRBJ1-3; no definite D call. V lost 5 bases and J lost 3, with 14 bases in between. CDR1 is SGHVS, CDR2 FNYEAQ, per germline. This CDR3 is 15 amino acids long. This chain's CDR3 is CASSPDLTDGNTIYF. The CDR3 DNA reads as TGTGCCAGCAGCCCCGATTTAACCGATGGAAACACCATATATTTT.

This clonotype showed up just a few times. The J gene is TRBJ1-1, the V gene TRBV7-9; no reliable D call. The V gene lost 5 bases and the J gene lost 2 bases, with 9 bases spanning the gap. The CDR3 is made up of 13 amino acids. From germline, CDR1 is SEHNR and CDR2 FQNEAQ (reference sequence). The CDR3 spells CASSPDLNTEAFF. The CDR3 DNA follows: TGTGCCAGCAGCCCAGACCTTAACACTGAAGCTTTCTTT.

V and J are TRBV7-2 and TRBJ2-3; D is unresolved. The V and J ends lost 5 bases and 2 bases respectively, with 14 bases between them. This CDR3 has 15 residues. Germline-derived CDR1 and CDR2 are SGHTA and FQGNSA. The CDR3: CASSGIRAHTDTQYF. As DNA, the CDR3 is TGTGCCAGCAGCGGGATCAGAGCGCACACAGATACGCAGTATTTT.

There are a few counts of this clonotype. The chain employs TRBV27 and TRBJ2-4, with TRBD2 identical over 7 bases. Trimming at V came to 5 bases and at J to 7 bases, leaving 2 bases not matched to a gene. Looked up from germline, CDR1 is MNHEY and CDR2 is SMNVEV (reference sequence). The CDR3 sequence is 12 residues long. The CDR3 bases are TGTGCCAGCAGTGTGGGGGGGAACATTCAGTACTTC. It translates to CASSVGGNIQYF.

V usage is TRBV7-9 and J usage is TRBJ2-7; possibly TRBD1 for D (5 bases). CDR1 and CDR2 from the germline V gene are SEHNR and FQNEAQ (reference sequence). This CDR3 has 16 amino acids. The V gene lost 0 bases and the J gene lost 1 base, with 13 bases spanning the gap. The CDR3 DNA sequence: TGTGCCAGCAGCTTAGCGGTAGGGGCAGTTTCCTACGAGCAGTACTTC. It specifies CASSLAVGAVSYEQYF.

The chain links TRBV7-2 to TRBJ2-1; D is uncertain. The V gene's germline CDR1 is SGHTA and CDR2 FQGNSA. V shed 1 base and J shed 6 bases, with 13 bases lying between them. The CDR3 contains 15 residues. CDR3 coding DNA: TGTGCCAGCAGCTTAGAGACATTTCCCTCCAATGAGCAGTTCTTC. Amino acid sequence: CASSLETFPSNEQFF.

This clonotype was counted a few times. The V call is TRBV7-3, the J call TRBJ2-1; 7 bases are a match to TRBD1. V lost 5 bases and J lost 7; bases outside the gene matches: 14. The V gene's germline CDR1 is SGHTA and CDR2 FQGTGA. CDR3 length equals 16 residues. The CDR3 coding sequence is TGTGCCAGCAGCAGAGCCGGGACAGAGAGGAAGAATGAGCAGTTCTTC. Its translation is CASSRAGTERKNEQFF.

The chain joins TRBV4-2 to TRBJ1-2, with D unclear. Germline CDR1 reads LGHNA; CDR2 reads YNFKEQ. Trimming shortened V by 1 base and J by 4 bases, and 19 bases separated the two germline ends. The CDR3 is made up of 17 amino acids. DNA for the CDR3: TGTGCCAGCAGCCAAGGCCCCTATCTCTACCCCCTCTATGGCTACACCTTC. It is translated as CASSQGPYLYPLYGYTF.

This clonotype has at least ten counts. The chain couples TRBV29-1 to TRBJ2-1; 9 bases fit TRBD1. V was clipped by 7 bases and J by 5 bases; unmatched bases: 9. The CDR3 covers 14 residues. CDR1 and CDR2 (germline): SQVTM, ANQGSEA. CDR3 nucleotides: TGCAGCGCACGAGGAGGGACAGGGAACAATGAGCAGTTCTTC. Its protein product is CSARGGTGNNEQFF.

The V and J genes are TRBV19 and TRBJ1-1, with D maybe TRBD1 (5 bases). The CDR3 covers 16 residues. Germline CDR1 and CDR2: LNHDA and SQIVND (reference sequence). The V and J ends lost 2 bases and 3 bases respectively, with 16 bases between them. The CDR3 nucleotides are TGTGCCAGTAGTATACCCTGGGGGGGGAATCACACTGAAGCTTTCTTT. This encodes CASSIPWGGNHTEAFF. Combining the CDR3 with reference TRBV19 and TRBJ1-1 gives the whole variable domain DGGITQSPKYLFRKEGQNVTLSCEQNLNHDAMYWYRQDPGQGLRLIYYSQIVNDFQKGDIAEGYSVSREKKESFPLTVTSAQKNPTAFYLCASSIPWGGNHTEAFFGQGTRLTVV.

The V gene is TRBV12-3 or TRBV12-4, the J gene TRBJ1-1; 9 bases are shared with TRBD1. The CDR3 is 12 residues long. V lost 6 bases, J lost 9 bases, and 5 bases stayed unmatched. CDR3 in amino acids: CASSSDRGKAFF. CDR3 nucleotide sequence: TGTGCCAGCAGCTCGGACAGGGGTAAAGCTTTCTTT.

This rearrangement joins TRBV6-2 or TRBV6-3 to TRBJ2-7; D is uncertain. CDR3 size: 14 residues. V dropped 3 bases and J dropped 4 bases, with 13 bases sitting between them. Per germline, CDR1 MNHEY and CDR2 SVGEGT. The CDR3 here is CASSYLLRAYEQYF. As DNA, the CDR3 is TGTGCCAGCAGTTATCTCCTTCGGGCTTACGAGCAGTACTTC.